Below are 9 T cell receptor beta chains sequenced from a single sample in a study of control samples from healthy donors and cancer patients. Only in-frame clones appear in the TCRdb table, and some are missing; sequencing was by immunoSEQ multiplex PCR. This table holds more than 85,000 clones, around 82% found once. Input material: blood. These receptors originate from a woman aged 50 to 65 in good health.

On this clone itself: The sample has other DNA sequences that encode this CDR3 too. The V call is TRBV19, the J call TRBJ1-3; D gene ambiguous. This CDR3 is built from 15 residues. V lost 3 bases and J 0 bases, leaving 9 bases between the germline ends. Germline-derived CDR1 and CDR2 are LNHDA and SQIVND (reference sequence). As DNA, the CDR3 is TGTGCCAGTAGTATTCCCCGAGGCTCTGGAAACACCATATATTTT. As protein: CASSIPRGSGNTIYF.

This clone is a singleton in its sample. This sequence joins TRBV10-3 and TRBJ2-1; 9 bases align to TRBD2. The CDR3 is 18 amino acids. The ends lost 6 bases at V and 2 bases at J; junction bases unmatched: 14. CDR1 and CDR2 from the germline V gene are ENHRY and SYGVKD. CDR3 sequence reads: CAISEDRQREDTYNEQFF. In nucleotides, the CDR3 is TGTGCCATCAGCGAAGACAGACAGCGGGAGGATACCTACAATGAGCAGTTCTTC.

The chain couples TRBV3-1 (or the pseudogene TRBV3-2) to TRBJ1-2; unclear D gene. The CDR3 runs to 14 residues. Trimming cost V 5 bases and J 5 bases, with 15 bases left between them. Per the germline V gene, CDR1 is LGHDT and CDR2 is YNNKEL (reference sequence). CDR3 protein: CASSDLGMTYGYTF. CDR3 nucleotide sequence: TGTGCCAGCAGCGACCTCGGGATGACATATGGCTACACCTTC.

The chain couples TRBV5-1 to TRBJ1-6; the D gene is possibly TRBD1 (5 bases). The CDR3 is 14 amino acids. CDR1 SGHRS and CDR2 YFSETQ come from the germline V gene. V lost 4 bases, J lost 5 bases, and 10 bases lay in between. The CDR3 DNA reads TGCGCCAGCAGCCCGGGACGGGATAATTCACCCCTCCACTTT. It yields the protein CASSPGRDNSPLHF.

This clone was seen once. This chain joins TRBV16 and TRBJ2-1, with 11 bases identical to TRBD1. Per the germline V gene, CDR1 is KGHSY and CDR2 is FQNENV. With 6 bases clipped from V and 7 bases from J, the junction kept 8 bases outside the gene matches. The CDR3 runs 15 residues. The CDR3 bases are TGTGCCAGCAGTCGGACAGGGGGCGCTGGAAATGAGCAGTTCTTC. Translated: CASSRTGGAGNEQFF. Using reference TRBV16 and TRBJ2-1 for the parts outside the CDR3, the full variable domain is GEEVAQTPKHLVRGEGQKAKLYCAPIKGHSYVFWYQQVLKNEFKFLISFQNENVFDETGMPKERFSAKCLPNSPCSLEIQATKLEDSAVYFCASSRTGGAGNEQFFGPGTRLTVL.

The rearrangement uses TRBV7-5 and TRBJ2-3; TRBD2 is the table's D call and was not checked against the DNA. TRBV7-5 is a recognized pseudogene. The CDR3 runs to 15 residues. CDR3 sequence: CARSPPKESTDTQYF. DNA of the CDR3: TGTGCCAGAAGCCCACCAAAGGAGAGCACAGATACGCAGTATTTT.

The sample holds one count of this clone. DNA for the CDR3: TGTGCCAGCAGCTATACTTACTATGGCTACACCTTC. It encodes CASSYTYYGYTF. This rearrangement joins TRBV5-4 to TRBJ1-2; D unclear. The germline CDR1 and CDR2 sequences are SGHNT and YYREEE (reference sequence). Trimming stripped 3 bases from V and 3 bases from J, with 6 bases between. This CDR3 has 12 amino acids. Together with reference TRBV5-4 and TRBJ1-2, the CDR3 gives the full variable domain: ETGVTQSPTHLIKTRGQQVTLRCSSQSGHNTVSWYQQALGQGPQFIFQYYREEENGRGNFPPRFSGLQFPNYSSELNVNALELDDSALYLCASSYTYYGYTFGSGTRLTVV.

The table lists this clone with a few counts. The V call is TRBV7-2, the J call TRBJ1-1; D not certain. The CDR3 has 14 residues. V lost 4 bases and J lost 0, with 9 bases in between. Germline values: CDR1 SGHTA, CDR2 FQGNSA. The DNA of the CDR3 is TGTGCCAGCAGCTCAAGACTCATGAACACTGAAGCTTTCTTT. Translating gives CASSSRLMNTEAFF.

This clone has only a few counts. J is TRBJ2-1 and V is TRBV3-1 (or the pseudogene TRBV3-2); D ambiguous. The CDR3 runs 13 residues. Germline V lookup: CDR1 LGHDT, CDR2 YNNKEL (reference sequence). V lost 1 base and J lost 5, with 6 bases in between. The DNA for the CDR3 is TGTGCCAGCAGCCAAGGAGTAAACAATGAGCAGTTCTTC. Translation: CASSQGVNNEQFF.